Shown below are 21 T cell receptor beta chains from a single sample sequenced in a study of T cells in Graves' hyperthyroidism and ophthalmopathy. Researchers amplified the TCR beta CDR3 regions from RNA transcripts. HTBI primers drove first-round RT-PCR of the TCR CDR3. TCRdb itself ran the multiplex PCR reads through MiXCR, one entry per CDR3 protein. The sample holds approximately 400,000 distinct CDR3 sequences, approximately 20% seen once. Sequenced: blood. The source is a woman aged 18-29 years with Graves' hyperthyroidism.

As regards this clonotype: A much larger clone differs from this one at a single base, so this may be a read error. CDR3 DNA sequence: TGCGCCAGCAGCCTAAAGGAAGCTCGGGAAAAACCGTTTTTT. Translating it yields CASSLKEAREKPFF. The chain has TRBV4-1 and TRBJ1-4; D remains ambiguous. The CDR3 covers 14 residues. Per germline, CDR1 MGHRA and CDR2 YSYEKL.

J is TRBJ2-7 and V is TRBV19; perhaps D is TRBD1 or TRBD2 (6 bases each). The germline V gene encodes CDR1 LNHDA and CDR2 SQIVND (reference sequence). The CDR3 spans 12 residues. The germline V and J ends were trimmed by 7 bases and 1 base, with 8 bases remaining between them. DNA of the CDR3: TGTGCCAGTACGGGGGCTTCCTACGAGCAGTACTTC. Translated: CASTGASYEQYF.

V and J are TRBV20-1 and TRBJ2-2; TRBD2 matches 11 bases. Germline V CDR1 and CDR2: DFQATT, SNEGSKA (reference sequence). Germline trimming cut 0 bases from V and 2 bases from J; bases unmatched to any gene: 5. The CDR3 consists of 17 residues. The CDR3 region is CSARDFLAGGNTGELFF. DNA of the CDR3: TGCAGTGCTAGAGACTTTCTAGCGGGGGGAAACACCGGGGAGCTGTTTTTT.

This clonotype was recorded at least ten times. Written as DNA, the CDR3 is TGTGCCAGCAGCACCTCGGGACAGGCGACCTATGGCTACACCTTC. It translates to CASSTSGQATYGYTF. The chain joins TRBV9 to TRBJ1-2; 8 positions agree with TRBD1. The J segment lost 4 bases and the V segment lost 4 bases, leaving 9 bases of the junction unmatched. Germline values: CDR1 SGDLS, CDR2 YYNGEE. The CDR3 length is 15 residues.

This clonotype was counted ten times or more. This rearrangement joins TRBV7-2 to TRBJ2-5, with TRBD2 identical over 7 bases. The CDR3 covers 16 residues. Germline V lookup: CDR1 SGHTA, CDR2 FQGNSA. V was pared by 1 base and J by 5 bases, with 10 bases of the junction left unmatched. The CDR3 DNA sequence: TGTGCCAGCAGCTTAGTTGGGCTCACCGGGGGGGAGACCCAGTACTTC. This encodes CASSLVGLTGGETQYF.

V gene TRBV30 combines with J gene TRBJ2-2; 8 bases map to TRBD2. CDR1 GTSNPN and CDR2 SVGIG come from the germline V gene (reference sequence). There are 14 residues in the CDR3. V shed 2 bases and J 5 bases; nucleotides not matched to a gene: 4. DNA for the CDR3: TGTGCCTGGAGTATGGTAGCGGGAACCGGGGAGCTGTTTTTT. The encoded protein is CAWSMVAGTGELFF.

This clonotype came up a few times. The junction shows a germline mismatch at one end, possibly a read error. The gene calls are TRBV5-6 and TRBJ1-1; a possible D gene is TRBD1 (6 bases). Germline-derived CDR1 and CDR2 are SGHDT and YYEEEE. The CDR3 length is 13 residues. The CDR3 is CASSFWGRTEALF. In DNA form, the CDR3 reads TGTGCCAGCAGCTTCTGGGGGCGGACTGAAGCTCTCTTT. Supplemented by reference TRBV5-6 and TRBJ1-1, the full variable domain reads DAGVTQSPTHLIKTRGQQVTLRCSPKSGHDTVSWYQQALGQGPQFIFQYYEEEERQRGNFPDRFSGHQFPNYSSELNVNALLLGDSALYLCASSFWGRTEALFGQGTRLTVV.

Many counts were recorded for this clonotype. The chain employs TRBV11-1 and TRBJ2-7; D unclear. CDR1 SGHAT and CDR2 FQDESV come from the germline V gene (reference sequence). V lost 3 bases and J 1 base, leaving 16 bases between the germline ends. The CDR3 length is 16 residues. The CDR3 DNA reads TGTGCCAGCAGCTTTAATCTCCCGGGCCTGTCCTACGAGCAGTACTTC. Protein sequence: CASSFNLPGLSYEQYF.

This clonotype was recorded at least ten times. This chain uses TRBV6-1 with TRBJ2-7, with no clear D. The CDR3 is 14 amino acids. Germline V gene sequence: CDR1 MNHNS, CDR2 SASEGT. The ends were cut back, 6 bases at V and 7 bases at J, with 19 bases in the middle. As DNA, the CDR3 is TGTGCCAGCAGCCCTTTGAGGCCGCCCTGGGAGCAGTACTTC. It encodes CASSPLRPPWEQYF.

On this clonotype itself: Given a much more abundant clone one base away, this may be a read error. V and J are TRBV29-1 and TRBJ2-2; D possibly matches TRBD1 or TRBD2 (5 bases each). The CDR3 runs to 12 residues. Germline CDR1 is SQVTM and CDR2 is ANQGSEA. Here the CDR3 DNA reads TGCAGCGACGAACAGGCTACCGGGGAGCTGTCTTTT. Its translation is CSDEQATGELSF.

This clonotype was seen many times. The chain joins TRBV27 to TRBJ1-1, with 8 bases fitting TRBD1. CDR3 length: 12 amino acids. Germline trimming cut 5 bases from V and 8 bases from J; bases unmatched to any gene: 4. Germline V gene lookup returns CDR1 MNHEY and CDR2 SMNVEV (reference sequence). The CDR3 loop reads CASSIRQGEAFF. In DNA form, the CDR3 reads TGTGCCAGCAGTATAAGACAGGGGGAAGCTTTCTTT.

This clonotype occurred many times. This sequence joins TRBV19 and TRBJ2-2; D unclear. The CDR3 contains 12 residues. Trimming shortened V by 11 bases and J by 0 bases, and 7 bases separated the two germline ends. Looked up from germline, CDR1 is LNHDA and CDR2 is SQIVND (reference sequence). CDR3: CAGKSNTGELFF. The CDR3, as DNA: TGTGCCGGTAAATCGAACACCGGGGAGCTGTTTTTT.

This rearrangement joins TRBV20-1 to TRBJ1-5; a weak D match, TRBD1 (6 bases). This CDR3 contains 12 residues. Between the trimmed V and J ends, which lost 6 bases and 5 bases, there was a span of 11 bases. Germline V lookup: CDR1 DFQATT, CDR2 SNEGSKA (reference sequence). The CDR3 sequence is CSASHRDQPQHF. The CDR3 nucleotides are TGCAGTGCCAGTCACAGGGATCAGCCCCAGCATTTT.

The V and J genes are TRBV2 and TRBJ1-6, with TRBD1 as a possible D gene (5 bases). CDR3 size: 13 residues. V lost 6 bases and J lost 8, with 11 bases in between. The V gene's germline CDR1 is SNHLY and CDR2 FYNNEI. Here the CDR3 reads CASRAGTDSPLHF. The CDR3 bases are TGTGCCAGCAGAGCAGGGACGGATTCACCCCTCCACTTT.

This clonotype was recorded many times. The chain couples TRBV6-1 to TRBJ2-2; TRBD2 matches 13 bases. Germline V gives CDR1 MNHNS, CDR2 SASEGT. The ends lost 9 bases at V and 3 bases at J; junction bases unmatched: 4. The CDR3 runs to 15 residues. The CDR3 bases are TGTGCCAGTCGGACTAGCGGGGGCGACACCGGGGAGCTGTTTTTT. This sequence encodes CASRTSGGDTGELFF.

This clonotype has a count of ten or more. This chain uses TRBV20-1 with TRBJ2-7; D may be TRBD1 (6 bases). Trimming removed 1 base at V and 6 bases at J, with 7 bases between. Germline assignment: CDR1 DFQATT and CDR2 SNEGSKA (reference sequence). The CDR3 sequence is 11 residues long. DNA for the CDR3: TGCAGTGCTAGAGGGGACATCGAGCAGTACTTC. Its translation: CSARGDIEQYF.

The chain is built from TRBV5-4 and TRBJ2-7; a possible D gene is TRBD2 (7 bases). This CDR3 comprises 14 residues. V shed 2 bases and J shed 4 bases, with 13 bases lying between them. The germline CDR1 and CDR2 sequences are SGHNT and YYREEE (reference sequence). Here the CDR3 reads CASSFRGAPYEQYF. DNA for the CDR3: TGTGCCAGCAGCTTTCGGGGGGCCCCGTACGAGCAGTACTTC. The full variable domain, its missing parts supplied by reference TRBV5-4 and TRBJ2-7, is ETGVTQSPTHLIKTRGQQVTLRCSSQSGHNTVSWYQQALGQGPQFIFQYYREEENGRGNFPPRFSGLQFPNYSSELNVNALELDDSALYLCASSFRGAPYEQYFGPGTRLTVT.

This clonotype was found many times. The chain recombines TRBV7-2 with TRBJ1-1; D perhaps matches TRBD1 (5 bases). Trimming pared 2 bases from V and 6 bases from J, leaving 13 bases between. The CDR3 covers 14 residues. Germline CDR1 SGHTA, CDR2 FQGNSA. DNA for the CDR3: TGTGCCAGCAGCTTAAACGTCAGGGCGGCTGAAGCTTTCTTT. Protein product: CASSLNVRAAEAFF.

This clonotype occurred many times. The chain has TRBV29-1 and TRBJ1-2; D unclear. CDR3 length equals 11 residues. The ends were cut back, 5 bases at V and 4 bases at J, with 8 bases in the middle. Germline CDR1 and CDR2: SQVTM and ANQGSEA. CDR3 nucleotides: TGCAGCGTTCTGGACGGCTATGGCTACACCTTC. It yields the protein CSVLDGYGYTF.

To note about this clonotype: With a much larger clone just one base away, this may be a read error. Likely a read error: the CDR3 ends without its conserved phenylalanine or tryptophan. The chain links TRBV25-1 to TRBJ2-2, with no clear D. CDR1 is MGHDK, CDR2 SYGVNS, per germline. The CDR3 is made up of 14 amino acids. V dropped 8 bases and J dropped 5 bases, with 15 bases sitting between them. Written as DNA, the CDR3 is TGTGCCAGCGGGCACGGTTGGGGTACCGGGGAGCTGTTTTAT. Translation: CASGHGWGTGELFY.

The gene calls are TRBV6-1 and TRBJ2-7; tentatively, D is TRBD1 (6 bases). Germline CDR1 MNHNS, CDR2 SASEGT. This CDR3 region has 14 residues. The V gene lost 4 bases and the J gene lost 3 bases, with 13 bases spanning the gap. The DNA of the CDR3 is TGTGCCAGCAGTGGGCTCAGGGGCCGCTACGAGCAGTACTTC. It translates to CASSGLRGRYEQYF.